This record concerns one T cell receptor beta chain sequence. The antigen is unknown. This sample was included in a study of cytomegalovirus exposure and HLA in healthy donors. The data were produced by immunoSEQ multiplex PCR, yet TCRdb's version contains in-frame clones alone and is incomplete. The sample lists around 140,000 clones, roughly nine tenths occurring once. Findings of the study overall: In vitro assays verified that a few CMV-associated chains recognized CMV antigens specifically. A subsequent analysis found that TCR clusters from the first cohort also tended to co-occur in the roughly 120 validation repertoires, with around 94% of cluster scores above 0.

CDR3 length: 15 residues. V lost 4 bases and J 10 bases, leaving 20 bases between the germline ends. Germline lookup yields CDR1 SGHDT and CDR2 YYEEEE. The chain carries TRBV5-6 and TRBJ1-4, with D possibly matching TRBD1 (5 bases). This clonotype was sampled from a woman younger than 30 in good health and CMV-seronegative. Sequencing used PBMCs. CDR3: CASSLGRQGRGKLFF. DNA of the CDR3: TGTGCCAGCAGCCTGGGTCGGCAGGGAAGAGGAAAACTGTTTTTT.